Listed below are T cell receptor beta chains from one sample, sequenced in a study of cytomegalovirus exposure and HLA in healthy donors. Libraries were prepared by immunoSEQ multiplex PCR; TCRdb keeps only in-frame clonotypes and omits some of them. The data contain around 200,000 clones, 81% of them singletons. Sequencing was carried out using PBMCs. These receptors originate from a middle-aged man in good health and CMV-seronegative. The conserved cysteine and the conserved F or W are not part of the CDR3 here. The D gene is left open where the match is weak.

d_gene: -
v_gene: TRBV2
CDR3aa: ASSVTDNSPLH

d_gene: TRBD1
v_gene: TRBV25-1
CDR3aa: ASSDRDRDVYEQY

d_gene: -
v_gene: TRBV27
CDR3aa: ASGQQGDTEAF

d_gene: -
v_gene: TRBV7-9
CDR3aa: SSSAHLMNTEAF

d_gene: TRBD1
v_gene: TRBV10-3
CDR3aa: AIRRDSTETQY

d_gene: -
v_gene: TRBV9
CDR3aa: ASSAQISGANVLT

d_gene: -
v_gene: TRBV6-6
CDR3aa: ASSFGATGLAYEQY

d_gene: -
v_gene: TRBV5-4
CDR3aa: ASGFDPLGAGELF

d_gene: -
v_gene: TRBV9
CDR3aa: ASSAREIPHSPLH

d_gene: TRBD2
v_gene: TRBV5-1
CDR3aa: ASSPGLAGYEQY

d_gene: -
v_gene: TRBV25-1
CDR3aa: ASSEYAGNTDTQY

d_gene: -
v_gene: TRBV9
CDR3aa: ASSPTEWTQY

d_gene: -
v_gene: TRBV19
CDR3aa: ASRRRGASDTQY

d_gene: -
v_gene: TRBV5-1
CDR3aa: ASSSSLTAQETQY

d_gene: -
v_gene: TRBV7-9
CDR3aa: ASSLGGVDTEAF

d_gene: TRBD2
v_gene: TRBV11-3
CDR3aa: ASSLDGLAGDEQF

d_gene: -
v_gene: TRBV27
CDR3aa: ASSFSPFGTEAF

d_gene: -
v_gene: TRBV30
CDR3aa: AWSAGKGYGYT

d_gene: -
v_gene: TRBV7-9
CDR3aa: ASSVNSNQPQH

d_gene: TRBD1
v_gene: TRBV18
CDR3aa: ASSPDRGGEKLF

d_gene: TRBD1
v_gene: TRBV11-3
CDR3aa: ASSSQGAGNTGELF

d_gene: -
v_gene: TRBV5-1
CDR3aa: ASSDPGTGSSAF

d_gene: -
v_gene: TRBV4-1
CDR3aa: ASSQVKGAGETQY

d_gene: -
v_gene: TRBV6-5
CDR3aa: ASSYSSYASTEAF

d_gene: TRBD2
v_gene: TRBV29-1
CDR3aa: SVGKGGEYEQY

d_gene: -
v_gene: TRBV19
CDR3aa: ASSMAVSGANVLT

d_gene: -
v_gene: TRBV4-3
CDR3aa: ASSQVTGEKLF

d_gene: -
v_gene: TRBV9
CDR3aa: ASSVAEGSGANVLT

d_gene: -
v_gene: TRBV12-5
CDR3aa: ASGSGNTIY

d_gene: TRBD1
v_gene: TRBV5-5
CDR3aa: ASSRAGGSGSPLH

d_gene: -
v_gene: TRBV27
CDR3aa: ASSLVGVRVVNTEAF

d_gene: TRBD1
v_gene: TRBV7-9
CDR3aa: SSSFAGTGNQPQH

d_gene: TRBD1
v_gene: TRBV7-9
CDR3aa: ASSPDRARLTDTQY

d_gene: TRBD1
v_gene: TRBV6-5
CDR3aa: ASKNRGPNEKLF

d_gene: -
v_gene: TRBV2
CDR3aa: ASSVFPGETQY

d_gene: TRBD2
v_gene: TRBV4-2
CDR3aa: ASSQDGTRRGDTQY

d_gene: -
v_gene: TRBV6-5
CDR3aa: ASSYYARSNYGYT

d_gene: -
v_gene: TRBV7-2
CDR3aa: ASSAQGAGANVLT

d_gene: -
v_gene: TRBV10-2
CDR3aa: ASTPGETQY

d_gene: -
v_gene: TRBV19
CDR3aa: ASSIQRDWRNSPLH

d_gene: -
v_gene: TRBV6-1
CDR3aa: ASSEARPYEQY

d_gene: -
v_gene: TRBV27
CDR3aa: ASSGLGGALDGYT

d_gene: -
v_gene: TRBV6-5
CDR3aa: ASRGGLAAYEQY

d_gene: TRBD1
v_gene: TRBV6-5
CDR3aa: ASSTDRARQETQY

d_gene: TRBD1
v_gene: TRBV9
CDR3aa: ASSFNSGGEQY

d_gene: -
v_gene: TRBV19
CDR3aa: ASSPSGGQKTQY

d_gene: TRBD1
v_gene: TRBV7-3
CDR3aa: ASSKTGDTEAF

d_gene: -
v_gene: TRBV7-9
CDR3aa: ASSFQGSPLH

d_gene: -
v_gene: TRBV18
CDR3aa: ASSPGDNQPQH

d_gene: -
v_gene: TRBV7-8
CDR3aa: ASSLADRNSPLH